This T cell receptor (beta chain) was captured in a study of prognosis after radiotherapy for stage I lung cancer. Looking at the study overall: Among the enrolled patients, approximately 15 had newly diagnosed primary stage I lung tumors, while about five had oligometastatic NSCLC following surgical resection of the primary tumor.

Findings of the study overall: Tumor-specific status of the expanded TCR clones was not determined in the analysis. Patients who went on to get distant metastases had lower Shannon entropy after stereotactic body radiation therapy.

This clonotype has at least ten counts. Its antigen is unknown. This CDR3 comprises 16 residues. Germline CDR1 reads SGHVS; CDR2 reads FQNEAQ. Trimming removed 5 bases from V and 4 bases from J, with 18 bases in between. The TCR beta CDR3 region was amplified from genomic DNA, with two rounds of multiplex PCR being used for the amplification. With primers specific to each TRBV and TRBJ gene, the first-round PCR was performed. Via MiXCR, TCRdb re-called the multiplex PCR reads, giving one row per CDR3 protein. The table shows tens of thousands of distinct CDR3 sequences, with around a quarter occurring only once.

The sequenced sample was PBMCs, obtained before or after stereotactic body radiation therapy (not recorded which). This TCR was recovered from a donor of 50 years or more with non-small cell lung cancer. The chain has TRBV7-8 and TRBJ1-5; tentatively, D is TRBD1 (6 bases). CDR3: CASSPGQSKGNQPQHF. The CDR3 coding sequence is TGTGCCAGCAGCCCAGGACAGTCGAAGGGTAATCAGCCCCAGCATTTT.